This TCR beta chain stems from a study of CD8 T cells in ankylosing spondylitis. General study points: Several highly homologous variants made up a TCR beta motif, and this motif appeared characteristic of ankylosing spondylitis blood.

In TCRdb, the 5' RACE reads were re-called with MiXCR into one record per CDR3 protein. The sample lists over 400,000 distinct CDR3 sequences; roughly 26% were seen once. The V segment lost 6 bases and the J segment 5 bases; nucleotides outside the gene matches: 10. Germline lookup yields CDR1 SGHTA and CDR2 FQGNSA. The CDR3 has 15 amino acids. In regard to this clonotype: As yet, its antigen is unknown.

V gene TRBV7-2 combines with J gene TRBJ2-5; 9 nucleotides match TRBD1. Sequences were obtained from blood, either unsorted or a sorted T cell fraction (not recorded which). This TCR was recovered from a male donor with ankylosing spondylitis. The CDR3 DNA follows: TGTGCCAGCAGTTTCTTACAGGGGGCAGGGGAGACCCAGTACTTC. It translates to CASSFLQGAGETQYF.